The 17 T cell receptor beta chains reported below all come from one sample, sequenced in a study of CD8 T cells in Susac syndrome. With random hexamers, reverse transcription was performed on roughly 0.45 to 1 ug of RNA. TCRdb re-analysed the immunoSEQ multiplex PCR reads in MiXCR, keeping a single row per CDR3 protein. Here the sample spans roughly 200,000 distinct CDR3 sequences, about 91% being singletons. Sequencing input: CD4+ T cells from PBMCs. The receptors derive from a human donor with Susac syndrome.

This sequence joins TRBV20-1 and TRBJ2-1; 8 bases line up with TRBD2. CDR3 length equals 16 residues. V trimming: 4 bases; J trimming: 3 bases; junction bases outside the gene matches: 11. The germline gives CDR1 DFQATT, CDR2 SNEGSKA (reference sequence). Here the CDR3 reads CSATNRGAGVYNEQFF. CDR3 nucleotide sequence: TGCAGTGCTACCAATCGAGGAGCGGGAGTCTACAATGAGCAGTTCTTC.

This chain connects TRBV2 to TRBJ2-1; no clear D. This CDR3 has 13 residues. The germline CDR1 and CDR2 sequences are SNHLY and FYNNEI. Trimming cost V 7 bases and J 0 bases, with 7 bases left between them. CDR3 nucleotide sequence: TGTGCCAGCATGGTGAGCTCCTACAATGAGCAGTTCTTC. Protein sequence: CASMVSSYNEQFF.

The CDR3 loop reads CASNFEAVNEQFF. CDR3 sequence (DNA): TGTGCCAGCAATTTTGAAGCAGTCAATGAGCAGTTCTTC. The chain couples TRBV2 to TRBJ2-1; no clear D. Germline V CDR1 and CDR2: SNHLY, FYNNEI. The CDR3 covers 13 residues. V lost 7 bases and J 6 bases, leaving 13 bases between the germline ends.

The chain joins TRBV9 to TRBJ2-7, with 8 nucleotides matching TRBD1. Per germline, CDR1 SGDLS and CDR2 YYNGEE. The CDR3 has 15 amino acids. V dropped 0 bases and J dropped 4; count of bases not matched to a gene: 6. The CDR3 nucleotides are TGTGCCAGCAGCGTAGCGACAGGGGCTACGTACGAGCAGTACTTC. It translates to CASSVATGATYEQYF.

CDR3 sequence (DNA): TGTGCCAGCAGGACTAGCGGGAGTGATACGCAGTATTTT. Its translation: CASRTSGSDTQYF. The rearrangement links TRBV27 to TRBJ2-3; 12 bases agree with TRBD2. V was clipped by 6 bases and J by 6 bases; unmatched bases: 1. The CDR3 is made up of 13 amino acids. The germline V gene encodes CDR1 MNHEY and CDR2 SMNVEV (reference sequence).

The V and J genes are TRBV12-3 or TRBV12-4 and TRBJ1-1; a possible D gene is TRBD1 (6 bases). The CDR3 loop spans 13 amino acids. The V end lost 3 bases, the J end lost 12 bases, and 17 bases lay between the germline ends. CDR3 amino acids: CASSFDSTGFSFF. CDR3 nucleotide sequence: TGTGCCAGCAGTTTTGATTCTACAGGGTTTTCTTTCTTT.

This chain links TRBV7-8 with TRBJ1-1; tentatively, D is TRBD1 (5 bases). The CDR3 runs to 13 residues. Looked up from germline, CDR1 is SGHVS and CDR2 is FQNEAQ. V lost 7 bases and J 0 bases, leaving 9 bases between the germline ends. CDR3 nucleotides: TGTGCCAGCAAACAGGTTGTGAACACTGAAGCTTTCTTT. This codes for CASKQVVNTEAFF.

This clonotype is a singleton in its sample. V is TRBV4-1 and J is TRBJ2-3; 7 bases are shared with TRBD2. V was clipped by 0 bases and J by 4 bases; unmatched bases: 7. This CDR3 has 16 amino acids. Germline V gene data show CDR1 as MGHRA and CDR2 as YSYEKL. CDR3 loop: CASSQDIMSGADTQYF. CDR3 DNA sequence: TGCGCCAGCAGCCAAGATATTATGAGCGGGGCAGATACGCAGTATTTT.

The chain joins TRBV12-3 or TRBV12-4 to TRBJ2-1; 8 bases agree with TRBD1. CDR3 length equals 13 residues. The J segment lost 8 bases and the V segment lost 3 bases, leaving 3 bases of the junction unmatched. This CDR3 is CASSLVRGHEQFF. The CDR3 DNA sequence: TGTGCCAGCAGTTTGGTCAGGGGGCATGAGCAGTTCTTC.

This sequence joins TRBV3-1 and TRBJ2-7, with 7 bases fitting TRBD1. The V segment lost 5 bases and the J segment 7 bases; nucleotides outside the gene matches: 8. Germline V gene data show CDR1 as LGHDT and CDR2 as YNNKEL (reference sequence). The CDR3 contains 13 residues. The CDR3 loop reads CASSSGGAREQYF. CDR3 in DNA: TGTGCCAGCAGCTCAGGGGGAGCGCGGGAGCAGTACTTC.

The chain joins TRBV19 to TRBJ2-2, with 8 positions matching TRBD2. Germline V gene lookup returns CDR1 LNHDA and CDR2 SQIVND (reference sequence). Trimming removed 8 bases from V and 5 bases from J; junction bases left unmatched: 10. The CDR3 sequence is 15 residues long. The DNA for the CDR3 is TGTGCCAGTCTACCGCCGGGACTAGTAACCGGGGAGCTGTTTTTT. Its translation is CASLPPGLVTGELFF.

The chain carries TRBV27 and TRBJ2-1; D unresolved. V lost 9 bases and J lost 7, with 19 bases in between. CDR1 MNHEY and CDR2 SMNVEV come from the germline V gene (reference sequence). The CDR3 is 14 amino acids. CDR3 bases: TGTGCCAGTCAAACCCCCGCTAGGCATAATGAGCAGTTCTTC. It translates to CASQTPARHNEQFF.

CDR3 residues: CASSHRSLDSSYEQYF. CDR3 coding DNA: TGTGCCAGCAGTCACCGTAGTTTAGACAGCTCCTACGAGCAGTACTTC. The rearrangement uses TRBV6-5 and TRBJ2-7, with D perhaps matching TRBD1 (5 bases). Germline CDR1 is MNHEY and CDR2 is SVGAGI. This CDR3 is built from 16 residues. Between the trimmed V and J ends, which lost 5 bases and 0 bases, there was a span of 17 bases.

The CDR3 loop reads CSVRAGTAKETQYF. As DNA, the CDR3 is TGCAGCGTGCGCGCCGGGACAGCCAAAGAGACCCAGTACTTC. This chain uses TRBV29-1 with TRBJ2-5; TRBD1 agrees at 7 bases. The CDR3 totals 14 residues. The germline gives CDR1 SQVTM, CDR2 ANQGSEA. V dropped 6 bases and J dropped 3; count of bases not matched to a gene: 10.

The chain uses TRBV29-1 and TRBJ2-2; a weak D match, TRBD2 (5 bases). This CDR3 region has 14 residues. V was cut by 4 bases and J by 3 bases, with 12 bases left in between. The germline V gene encodes CDR1 SQVTM and CDR2 ANQGSEA. In nucleotides, the CDR3 is TGCAGCGTTGGAGGGAACCGGGACACCGGGGAGCTGTTTTTT. The encoded protein is CSVGGNRDTGELFF.

The chain has TRBV11-2 and TRBJ2-5; D remains unclear. CDR1 is SGHAT, CDR2 FQNNGV, per germline. V was trimmed by 1 base and J by 5 bases, leaving 17 bases between them. The CDR3 is made up of 16 amino acids. The CDR3 DNA reads TGTGCCAGCAGCTTAGGAGGCCGAGTTTCGAGGGAGACCCAGTACTTC. It translates to CASSLGGRVSRETQYF.

This chain uses TRBV25-1 with TRBJ2-3; TRBD2 aligns across 8 bases. The CDR3 extends over 16 amino acids. The germline CDR1 and CDR2 sequences are MGHDK and SYGVNS. Trimming at V came to 5 bases and at J to 4 bases, leaving 11 bases not matched to a gene. CDR3 sequence reads: CASSPRGTRRADTQYF. The CDR3 region has the DNA TGTGCCAGCAGTCCGAGGGGGACTAGAAGGGCAGATACGCAGTATTTT. The whole variable domain, filled in from reference TRBV25-1 and TRBJ2-3, reads EADIYQTPRYLVIGTGKKITLECSQTMGHDKMYWYQQDPGMELHLIHYSYGVNSTEKGDLSSESTVSRIRTEHFPLTLESARPSHTSQYLCASSPRGTRRADTQYFGPGTRLTVL.